This is a list of T cell receptor beta chains from one sample in a study of control samples from healthy donors and cancer patients. The method was immunoSEQ multiplex PCR; TCRdb's version includes in-frame clones alone and lacks a portion of them. The data contain approximately 120,000 clones, roughly 87% of them singletons. The sample consisted of blood. These TCRs come from a man younger than 35 in good health. CDR3s include the opening cysteine and the closing phenylalanine or tryptophan.

j_gene,v_gene,CDR3aa
TRBJ2-3,TRBV5-1,CASSMRTSGRVDTQYF
TRBJ2-1,TRBV5-4,CASSLDSGRANEQFF
TRBJ1-2,TRBV27,CASSFLLFGQPYGYTF
TRBJ2-2,TRBV10-3,CATSSGENTGELFF
TRBJ1-2,TRBV25-1,CASSENYRGPQGYGYTF
TRBJ2-3,TRBV19,CASSFPGGSQYF
TRBJ2-1,TRBV5-3,CARSFGILGTSGTQSYNEQFF
TRBJ2-1,TRBV7-9,CASSPWTSGNEQFF
TRBJ2-7,TRBV28,CASGPGQNYEQYF
TRBJ2-5,TRBV6-2/TRBV6-3,CASSKTGSQETQYF
TRBJ2-7,TRBV18,CASSPTGTSTYEQYF
TRBJ1-2,TRBV19,CASAKARGYTF
TRBJ2-7,TRBV1,CTSSQDPDGVGAEQYF
TRBJ2-2,TRBV7-3,CASSLTPSGSTGELFF
TRBJ2-1,TRBV19,CASSMSVNSNEQFF
TRBJ2-1,TRBV5-6,CASSLGGTRMRHEQFF
TRBJ2-3,TRBV2,CASSKDRGIGSTDTQYF
TRBJ2-1,TRBV6-2/TRBV6-3,CASSFKPTSGPQFF
TRBJ1-1,TRBV18,CASSPEYSMNTEAFF
TRBJ2-1,TRBV24-1,CATSGAGGQYNEQFF
TRBJ1-5,TRBV11-2,CASSSRDRNQPQHF
TRBJ2-1,TRBV6-2/TRBV6-3,CASSWLGLAGGDEQFF
TRBJ1-5,TRBV6-5,CASSYKQSNQPQHF
TRBJ1-3,TRBV5-1,CASSLEGTANSGNTIYF
TRBJ2-1,TRBV12-3/TRBV12-4,CASRIGNEQFF
TRBJ2-3,TRBV3-1/TRBV3-2,CASSQPGLAGPDTQYF
TRBJ2-7,TRBV2,CASSQTGTSVFVFYEQYF
TRBJ2-5,TRBV7-8,CASSLFGETQYF
TRBJ1-4,TRBV6-5,CASRTGTRAEKLFF
TRBJ1-5,TRBV18,CASSPPRTGGINQPQHF
TRBJ2-5,TRBV10-3,CAISEGLRGQVQETQYF
TRBJ2-1,TRBV27,CASSPRGTTYNEQFF
TRBJ2-5,TRBV7-2,CASSSVGTGIGETQYF
TRBJ2-7,TRBV19,CASSIQRGAYEQYF
TRBJ1-1,TRBV27,CASRRGFDTEAFF
TRBJ1-2,TRBV7-9,CASENGYTF
TRBJ1-6,TRBV7-9,CASSRGSDSSPLHF
TRBJ2-1,TRBV28,CASSPLGQGYNEQFF
TRBJ2-6,TRBV5-6,CASSFVGRIGANVLTF
TRBJ2-2,TRBV11-2,CASSLDFTVRGELFF
TRBJ2-1,TRBV5-1,CASSSGTSGNTLYNEQFF
TRBJ1-1,TRBV19,CASKKQGVEAFF
TRBJ1-1,TRBV11-2,CASSRPNTEAFF